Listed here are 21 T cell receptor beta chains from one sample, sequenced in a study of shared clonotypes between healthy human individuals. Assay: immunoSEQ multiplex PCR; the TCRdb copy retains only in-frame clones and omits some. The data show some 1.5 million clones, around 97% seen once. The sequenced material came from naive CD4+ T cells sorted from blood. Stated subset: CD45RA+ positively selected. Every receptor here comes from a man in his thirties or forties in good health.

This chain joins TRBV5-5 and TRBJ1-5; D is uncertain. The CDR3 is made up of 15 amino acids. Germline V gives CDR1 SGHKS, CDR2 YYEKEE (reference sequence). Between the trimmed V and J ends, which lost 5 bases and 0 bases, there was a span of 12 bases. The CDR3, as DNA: TGTGCCAGCAGGGAGGATTCATATAGCAATCAGCCCCAGCATTTT. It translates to CASREDSYSNQPQHF. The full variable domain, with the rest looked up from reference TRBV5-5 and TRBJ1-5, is DAGVTQSPTHLIKTRGQQVTLRCSPISGHKSVSWYQQVLGQGPQFIFQYYEKEERGRGNFPDRFSARQFPNYSSELNVNALLLGDSALYLCASREDSYSNQPQHFGDGTRLSIL.

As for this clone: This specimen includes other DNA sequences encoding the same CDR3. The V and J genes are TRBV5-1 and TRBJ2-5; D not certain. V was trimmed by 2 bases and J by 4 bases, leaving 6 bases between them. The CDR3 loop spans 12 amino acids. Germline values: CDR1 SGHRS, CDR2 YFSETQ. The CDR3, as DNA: TGCGCCAGCAGCTTTACCAGAGAGACCCAGTACTTC. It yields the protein CASSFTRETQYF. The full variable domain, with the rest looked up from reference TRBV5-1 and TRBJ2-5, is KAGVTQTPRYLIKTRGQQVTLSCSPISGHRSVSWYQQTPGQGLQFLFEYFSETQRNKGNFPGRFSGRQFSNSRSEMNVSTLELGDSALYLCASSFTRETQYFGPGTRLLVL.

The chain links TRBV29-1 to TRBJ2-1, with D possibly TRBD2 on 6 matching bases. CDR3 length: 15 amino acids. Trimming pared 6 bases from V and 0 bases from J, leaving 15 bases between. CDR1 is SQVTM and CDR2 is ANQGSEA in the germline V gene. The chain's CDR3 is CSVGDLLISYNEQFF. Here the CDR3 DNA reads TGCAGCGTGGGGGACTTATTGATCTCCTACAATGAGCAGTTCTTC.

The CDR3 bases are TGTGCCATCAGTGAGTCCTACAGGGGCAATGAGCAGTTCTTC. Amino acids: CAISESYRGNEQFF. The chain is built from TRBV10-3 and TRBJ2-1; 7 bases are shared with TRBD1. J was trimmed by 6 bases and V by 0 bases; bases with no gene match: 2. CDR1 is ENHRY and CDR2 is SYGVKD in the germline V gene. The CDR3 contains 14 residues.

CDR3 DNA: TGTGCCAGCAGTGTTAACAGGGTTGGGGCCTACGAGCAGTACTTC. Protein product: CASSVNRVGAYEQYF. The V gene is TRBV2, the J gene TRBJ2-7; possibly TRBD1 for D (6 bases). The CDR3 length is 15 residues. Germline V CDR1 and CDR2: SNHLY, FYNNEI. The V and J ends lost 4 bases and 2 bases respectively, with 15 bases between them.

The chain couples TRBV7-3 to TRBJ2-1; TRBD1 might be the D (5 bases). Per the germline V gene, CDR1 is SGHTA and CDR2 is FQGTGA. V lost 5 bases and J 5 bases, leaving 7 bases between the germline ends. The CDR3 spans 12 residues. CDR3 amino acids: CASSQQDNEQFF. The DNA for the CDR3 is TGTGCCAGCAGCCAACAGGACAATGAGCAGTTCTTC.

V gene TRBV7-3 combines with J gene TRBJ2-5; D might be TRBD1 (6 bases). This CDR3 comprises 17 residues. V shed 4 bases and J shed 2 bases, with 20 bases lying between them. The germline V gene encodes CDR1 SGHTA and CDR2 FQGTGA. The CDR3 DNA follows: TGTGCCAGCAGCTCCAATATAACAGGGATCCTTCAAGAGACCCAGTACTTC. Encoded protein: CASSSNITGILQETQYF. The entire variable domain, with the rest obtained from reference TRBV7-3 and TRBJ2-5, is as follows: GAGVSQTPSNKVTEKGKYVELRCDPISGHTALYWYRQSLGQGPEFLIYFQGTGAADDSGLPNDRFFAVRPEGSVSTLKIQRTERGDSAVYLCASSSNITGILQETQYFGPGTRLLVL.

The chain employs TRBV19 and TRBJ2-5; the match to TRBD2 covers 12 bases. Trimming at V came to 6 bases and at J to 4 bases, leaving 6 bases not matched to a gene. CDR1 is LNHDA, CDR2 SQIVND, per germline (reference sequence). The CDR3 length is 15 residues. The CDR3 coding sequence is TGTGCCAGTAGCTTTAAGACTAGCGGGAGAGAGACCCAGTACTTC. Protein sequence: CASSFKTSGRETQYF.

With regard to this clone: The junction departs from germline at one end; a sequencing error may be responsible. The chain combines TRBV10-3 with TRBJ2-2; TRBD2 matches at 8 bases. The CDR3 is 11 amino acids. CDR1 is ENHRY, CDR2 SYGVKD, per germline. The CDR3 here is CAISEAGGLFF. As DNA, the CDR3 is TGTGCCATCAGTGAGGCGGGGGGGCTGTTTTTT.

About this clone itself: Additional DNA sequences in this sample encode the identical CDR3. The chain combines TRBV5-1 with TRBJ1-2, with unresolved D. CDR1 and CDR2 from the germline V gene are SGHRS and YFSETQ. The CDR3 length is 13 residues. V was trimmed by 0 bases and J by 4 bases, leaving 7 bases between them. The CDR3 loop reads CASSLVGSYGYTF. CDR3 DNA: TGCGCCAGCAGCTTGGTTGGATCCTATGGCTACACCTTC.

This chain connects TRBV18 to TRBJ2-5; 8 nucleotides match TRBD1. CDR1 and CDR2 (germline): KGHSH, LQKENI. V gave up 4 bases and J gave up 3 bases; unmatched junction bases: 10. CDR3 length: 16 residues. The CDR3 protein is CASSRATGTGKETQYF. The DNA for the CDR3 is TGTGCCAGCTCACGAGCAACCGGGACAGGAAAAGAGACCCAGTACTTC.

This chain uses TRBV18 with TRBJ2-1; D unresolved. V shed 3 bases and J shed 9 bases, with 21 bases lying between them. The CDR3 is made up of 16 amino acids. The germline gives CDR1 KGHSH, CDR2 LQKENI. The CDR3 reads CASSPDFRASIIEQFF. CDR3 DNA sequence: TGTGCCAGCTCACCCGACTTTCGCGCTAGTATCATTGAGCAGTTCTTC.

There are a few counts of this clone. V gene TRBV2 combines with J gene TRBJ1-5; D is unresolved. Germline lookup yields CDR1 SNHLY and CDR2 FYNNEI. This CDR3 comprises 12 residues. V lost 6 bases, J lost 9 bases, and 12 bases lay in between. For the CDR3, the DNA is TGTGCCAGCAGCGGCCGGGGTTGGCCCCAGCATTTT. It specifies CASSGRGWPQHF. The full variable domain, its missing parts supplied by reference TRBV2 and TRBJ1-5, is EPEVTQTPSHQVTQMGQEVILRCVPISNHLYFYWYRQILGQKVEFLVSFYNNEISEKSEIFDDQFSVERPDGSNFTLKIRSTKLEDSAMYFCASSGRGWPQHFGDGTRLSIL.

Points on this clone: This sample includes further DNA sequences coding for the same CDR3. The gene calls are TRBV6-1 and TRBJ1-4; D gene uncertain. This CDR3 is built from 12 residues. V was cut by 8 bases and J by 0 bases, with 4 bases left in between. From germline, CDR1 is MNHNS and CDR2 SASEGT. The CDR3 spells CASGATNEKLFF. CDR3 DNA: TGTGCCAGCGGTGCAACTAATGAAAAACTGTTTTTT.

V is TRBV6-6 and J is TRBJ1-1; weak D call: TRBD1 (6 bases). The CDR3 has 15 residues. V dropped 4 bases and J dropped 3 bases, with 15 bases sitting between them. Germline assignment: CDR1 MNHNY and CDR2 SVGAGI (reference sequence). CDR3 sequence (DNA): TGTGCCAGCAGTTTTCAGGGGTTCGTGGACACTGAAGCTTTCTTT. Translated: CASSFQGFVDTEAFF.

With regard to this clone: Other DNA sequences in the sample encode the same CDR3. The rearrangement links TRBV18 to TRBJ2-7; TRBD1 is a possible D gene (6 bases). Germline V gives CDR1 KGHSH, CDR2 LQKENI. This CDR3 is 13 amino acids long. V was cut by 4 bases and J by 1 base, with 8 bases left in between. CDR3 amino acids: CASSRDRSYEQYF. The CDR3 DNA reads TGTGCCAGCTCACGCGACAGGTCCTACGAGCAGTACTTC.

CDR3: CASSLFTMGTGELFF. The CDR3 DNA reads TGTGCCAGCAGCTTATTCACCATGGGCACCGGGGAGCTGTTTTTT. This chain joins TRBV7-2 and TRBJ2-2; no clear D gene. This CDR3 spans 15 amino acids. Trimming stripped 2 bases from V and 4 bases from J, with 11 bases between. Germline loops: CDR1 SGHTA, CDR2 FQGNSA.

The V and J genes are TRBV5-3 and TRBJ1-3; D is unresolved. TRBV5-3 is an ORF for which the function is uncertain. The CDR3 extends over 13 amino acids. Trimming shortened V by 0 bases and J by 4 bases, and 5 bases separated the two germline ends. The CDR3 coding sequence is TGTGCCAGAAGCTTGGCGGACGGAAACACCATATATTTT. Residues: CARSLADGNTIYF.

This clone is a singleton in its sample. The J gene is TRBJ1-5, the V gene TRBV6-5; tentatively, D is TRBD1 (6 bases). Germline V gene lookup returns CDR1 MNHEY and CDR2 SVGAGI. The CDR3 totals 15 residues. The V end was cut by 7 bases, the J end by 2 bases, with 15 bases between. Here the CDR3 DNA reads TGTGCCAGCACCAAAGACCGACAGGGCAATCAGCCCCAGCATTTT. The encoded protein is CASTKDRQGNQPQHF.

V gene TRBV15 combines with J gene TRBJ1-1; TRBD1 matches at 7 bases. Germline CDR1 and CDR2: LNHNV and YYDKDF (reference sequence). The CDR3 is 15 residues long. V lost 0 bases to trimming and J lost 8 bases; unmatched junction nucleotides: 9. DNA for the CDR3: TGTGCCACCAGCAGAGATGGCCTGGGACAGAGCGAAGCTTTCTTT. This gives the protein CATSRDGLGQSEAFF. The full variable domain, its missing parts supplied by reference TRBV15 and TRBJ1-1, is DAMVIQNPRYQVTQFGKPVTLSCSQTLNHNVMYWYQQKSSQAPKLLFHYYDKDFNNEADTPDNFQSRRPNTSFCFLDIRSPGLGDTAMYLCATSRDGLGQSEAFFGQGTRLTVV.

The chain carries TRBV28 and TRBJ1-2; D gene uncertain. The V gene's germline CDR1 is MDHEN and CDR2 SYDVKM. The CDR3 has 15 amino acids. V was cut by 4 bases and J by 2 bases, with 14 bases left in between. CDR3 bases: TGTGCCAGCAGTTCTGTGCGGGAGGGAAACTATGGCTACACCTTC. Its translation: CASSSVREGNYGYTF.